This T cell receptor (beta chain) was documented in a study of blood T cell repertoires in COVID-19. Study context: Whether acute or convalescent, the COVID-19 samples came from the United States, Italy and Spain. PBMCs, B-cell-depleted T cells, or T cells provided the cDNA or gDNA that made up the material.

Original data processing: By means of reference gene primer amplification, nucleated cell counts were estimated. Assay: immunoSEQ multiplex PCR; the TCRdb copy retains only in-frame clones and omits some. V, J and clone size were drawn from that table, and D and trimming were deduced from the DNA. The sample yields about 70,000 clones, 80% seen once. Trimming left V 3 bases short and J 6 bases short, with 18 bases between. The CDR3 covers 15 residues. The germline V gene has CDR1 DFQATT and CDR2 SNEGSKA (reference sequence). V and J are TRBV20-1 and TRBJ1-5, with D tentatively TRBD1 (6 bases). The source of this sequence is a man aged 70 or older who had recovered from COVID-19. The sequenced sample was peripheral blood. This CDR3 reads CSASLSGVGSQPQHF. The CDR3 DNA reads TGCAGTGCTAGTCTATCAGGGGTCGGATCTCAGCCCCAGCATTTT.